Below, one T cell receptor (beta chain) is given with its context. This sample was included in a study of blood T cell repertoires in COVID-19. Germline CDR1 reads GTSNPN; CDR2 reads SVGIG (reference sequence). CDR3 length: 11 residues. The V segment lost 8 bases and the J segment 3 bases; nucleotides outside the gene matches: 3. Recovery among Cohort 3 donors was established by two negative PCRs, clearance, or symptom resolution. The assay was immunoSEQ multiplex PCR, and TCRdb's table has in-frame clones only and misses some. The sample records some 330,000 clones, around nine tenths being singletons.

The chain carries TRBV30 and TRBJ1-1; TRBD1 agrees at 7 bases. The sequence was obtained from a man aged 30-40 years who had recovered from COVID-19. What was sequenced was PBMCs or T cells enriched from blood (not recorded which). This CDR3 reads CADRVHTEAFF. CDR3 sequence (DNA): TGTGCCGACAGGGTGCACACTGAAGCTTTCTTT.